This T cell receptor (beta chain) was sequenced in a study of vaccination effects on CD4 cells after COVID-19. Only in-frame clones appear in the TCRdb table, and some are missing; sequencing was by immunoSEQ multiplex PCR. The sample consists of roughly 65,000 clones, approximately 76% of them appearing once. Before sequencing took place, the ViraFEST assay used viral peptide pools to expand antigen-specific CD4+ T cells. Once cultured for approximately ten days, the cells underwent separation to obtain CD4+ T cells. Neither prior SARS-CoV-2 infection nor positive nucleocapsid antibodies were present in the vaccine recipients. Cultures had half their medium replaced with IL-2 medium on days 3 and 7. About this clone itself: The antigen remains undetermined.

The CDR3 covers 16 residues. V lost 0 bases and J lost 2, with 13 bases in between. Germline V gene sequence: CDR1 SGHKS, CDR2 YYEKEE (reference sequence). This chain joins TRBV5-5 and TRBJ2-3; perhaps D is TRBD1 or TRBD2 (6 bases each). Here the sequenced sample was CD4+ T cells from PBMCs cultured with HCoV-NL63 spike peptides, taken before COVID-19 vaccination. The origin of this receptor is a human donor who received a COVID-19 vaccine. The CDR3 DNA reads as TGTGCCAGCAGCTTGGACACGGGGGCCAACACAGATACGCAGTATTTT. It encodes CASSLDTGANTDTQYF.